This T cell receptor (beta chain) was sequenced in a study of blood T cell repertoires in COVID-19. The CDR3 sequence is 13 residues long. V dropped 1 base and J dropped 5 bases, with 7 bases sitting between them. Germline V gene lookup returns CDR1 SGHTA and CDR2 FQGNSA. Sequencing used immunoSEQ multiplex PCR; TCRdb keeps in-frame clones, though not all of them. The data hold tens of thousands of clones, with approximately 86% observed a single time. This receptor was obtained from a woman aged 80 or over with active or convalescent COVID-19. This chain links TRBV7-2 with TRBJ2-3; D is uncertain. The sequencing input was peripheral blood. CDR3 amino acids: CASSLDPGDTQYF. DNA of the CDR3: TGTGCCAGCAGCTTAGACCCGGGAGATACGCAGTATTTT.